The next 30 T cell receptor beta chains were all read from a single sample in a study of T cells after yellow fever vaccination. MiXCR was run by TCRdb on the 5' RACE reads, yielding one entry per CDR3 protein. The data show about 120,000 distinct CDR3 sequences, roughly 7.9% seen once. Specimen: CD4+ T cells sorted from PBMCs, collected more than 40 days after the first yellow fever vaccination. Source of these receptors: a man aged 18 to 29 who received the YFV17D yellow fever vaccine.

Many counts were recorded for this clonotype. The CDR3 DNA sequence: TGTGCCAGCAGCCAAGAATGGACTAACGGAGGCACAGATACGCAGTATTTT. Translating it yields CASSQEWTNGGTDTQYF. The rearrangement joins TRBV14 to TRBJ2-3; perhaps TRBD2 as D (6 bases). The CDR3 totals 17 residues. The germline gives CDR1 SGHDN, CDR2 FVKESK. Trimming shortened V by 0 bases and J by 1 base, and 14 bases separated the two germline ends.

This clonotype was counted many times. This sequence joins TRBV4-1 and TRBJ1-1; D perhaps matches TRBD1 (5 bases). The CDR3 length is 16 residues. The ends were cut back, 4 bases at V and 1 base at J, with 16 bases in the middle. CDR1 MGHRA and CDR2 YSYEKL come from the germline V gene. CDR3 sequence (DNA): TGCGCCAGCAGCCTAAGAAGGGGCAGCGAGAACACTGAAGCTTTCTTT. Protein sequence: CASSLRRGSENTEAFF.

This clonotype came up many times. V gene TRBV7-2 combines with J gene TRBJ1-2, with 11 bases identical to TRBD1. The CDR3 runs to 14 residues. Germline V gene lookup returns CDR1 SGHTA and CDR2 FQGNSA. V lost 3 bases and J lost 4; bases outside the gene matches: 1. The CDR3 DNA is TGTGCCAGCAGCTTCGGGACAGGGGGCTATGGCTACACCTTC. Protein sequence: CASSFGTGGYGYTF. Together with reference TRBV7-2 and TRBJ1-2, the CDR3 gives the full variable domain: GAGVSQSPSNKVTEKGKDVELRCDPISGHTALYWYRQSLGQGLEFLIYFQGNSAPDKSGLPSDRFSAERTGGSVSTLTIQRTQQEDSAVYLCASSFGTGGYGYTFGSGTRLTVV.

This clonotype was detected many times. The CDR3 loop reads CASSLGGTGEGGYTF. DNA for the CDR3: TGTGCCAGCAGCTTAGGAGGGACAGGGGAAGGTGGCTACACCTTC. This chain connects TRBV7-9 to TRBJ1-2; TRBD1 aligns across 10 bases. Germline V lookup: CDR1 SEHNR, CDR2 FQNEAQ (reference sequence). V shed 1 base and J 7 bases; nucleotides not matched to a gene: 6. The CDR3 is made up of 15 amino acids.

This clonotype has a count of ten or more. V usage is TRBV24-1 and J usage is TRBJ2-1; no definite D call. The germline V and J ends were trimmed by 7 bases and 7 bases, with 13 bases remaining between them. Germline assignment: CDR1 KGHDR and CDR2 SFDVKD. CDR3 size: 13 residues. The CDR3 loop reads CATRMNSVNEQFF. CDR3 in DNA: TGTGCCACCAGGATGAATAGTGTTAATGAGCAGTTCTTC.

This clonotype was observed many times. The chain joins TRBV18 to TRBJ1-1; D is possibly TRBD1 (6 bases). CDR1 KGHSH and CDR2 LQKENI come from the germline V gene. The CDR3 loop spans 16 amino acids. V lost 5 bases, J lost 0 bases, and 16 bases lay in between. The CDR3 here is CASSVFTGRMNTEAFF. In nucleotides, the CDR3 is TGTGCCAGCTCAGTGTTTACAGGGAGGATGAACACTGAAGCTTTCTTT.

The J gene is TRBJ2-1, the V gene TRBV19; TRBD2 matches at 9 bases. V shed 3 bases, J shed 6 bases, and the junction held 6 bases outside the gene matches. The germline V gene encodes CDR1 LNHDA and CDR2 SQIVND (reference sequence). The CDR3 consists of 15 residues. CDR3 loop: CASSIVSGGSNEQFF. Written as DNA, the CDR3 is TGTGCCAGTAGTATTGTTAGCGGGGGAAGCAATGAGCAGTTCTTC. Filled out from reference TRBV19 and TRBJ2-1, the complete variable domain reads DGGITQSPKYLFRKEGQNVTLSCEQNLNHDAMYWYRQDPGQGLRLIYYSQIVNDFQKGDIAEGYSVSREKKESFPLTVTSAQKNPTAFYLCASSIVSGGSNEQFFGPGTRLTVL.

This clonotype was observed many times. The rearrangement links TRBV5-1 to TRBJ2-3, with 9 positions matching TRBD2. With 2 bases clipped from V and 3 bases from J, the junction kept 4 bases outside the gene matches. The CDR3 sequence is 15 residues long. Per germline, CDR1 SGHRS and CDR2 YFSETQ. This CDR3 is CASSFGGGATDTQYF. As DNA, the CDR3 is TGCGCCAGCAGCTTCGGCGGGGGGGCAACAGATACGCAGTATTTT.

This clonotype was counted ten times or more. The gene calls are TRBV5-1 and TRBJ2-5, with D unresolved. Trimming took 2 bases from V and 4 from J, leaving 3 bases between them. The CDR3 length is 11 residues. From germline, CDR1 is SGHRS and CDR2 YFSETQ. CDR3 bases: TGCGCCAGCAGCTTATCAGAGACCCAGTACTTC. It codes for CASSLSETQYF.

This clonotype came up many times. The CDR3 nucleotides read TGTGCCAGCAGCCCGACTGGGACTAGCGGGGGGGCGAATGAGCAGTTCTTC. It specifies CASSPTGTSGGANEQFF. The chain uses TRBV3-1 and TRBJ2-1, with TRBD2 matching over 16 bases. This CDR3 is 17 amino acids long. The V segment lost 4 bases and the J segment 7 bases; nucleotides outside the gene matches: 7. CDR1 is LGHDT and CDR2 is YNNKEL in the germline V gene (reference sequence).

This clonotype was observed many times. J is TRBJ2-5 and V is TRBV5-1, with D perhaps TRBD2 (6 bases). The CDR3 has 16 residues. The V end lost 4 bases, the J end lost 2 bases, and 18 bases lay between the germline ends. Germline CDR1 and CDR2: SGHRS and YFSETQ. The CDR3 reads CASSRVAAGQQETQYF. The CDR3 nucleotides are TGCGCCAGCAGCAGGGTCGCCGCGGGGCAACAAGAGACCCAGTACTTC.

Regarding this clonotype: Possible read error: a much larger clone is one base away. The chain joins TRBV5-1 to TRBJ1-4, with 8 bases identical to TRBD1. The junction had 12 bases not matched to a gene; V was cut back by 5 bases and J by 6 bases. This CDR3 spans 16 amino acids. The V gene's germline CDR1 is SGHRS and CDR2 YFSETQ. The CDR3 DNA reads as TGCGCCAGCAGACCGTCGACAGGGGAAATGGATGAAAAACTGTTTTTT. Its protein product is CASRPSTGEMDEKLFF.

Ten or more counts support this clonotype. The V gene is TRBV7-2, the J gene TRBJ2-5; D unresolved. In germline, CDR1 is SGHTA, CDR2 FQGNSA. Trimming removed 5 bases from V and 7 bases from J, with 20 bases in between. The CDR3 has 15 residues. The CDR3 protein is CASSPFVDGSGTQYF. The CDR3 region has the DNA TGTGCCAGCAGCCCCTTCGTAGACGGGTCGGGGACCCAGTACTTC.

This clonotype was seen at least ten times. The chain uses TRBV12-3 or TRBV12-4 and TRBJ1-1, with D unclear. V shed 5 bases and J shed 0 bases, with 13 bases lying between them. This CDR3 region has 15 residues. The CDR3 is CASSPGLIMNTEAFF. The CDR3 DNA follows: TGTGCCAGCAGTCCTGGCCTAATCATGAACACTGAAGCTTTCTTT.

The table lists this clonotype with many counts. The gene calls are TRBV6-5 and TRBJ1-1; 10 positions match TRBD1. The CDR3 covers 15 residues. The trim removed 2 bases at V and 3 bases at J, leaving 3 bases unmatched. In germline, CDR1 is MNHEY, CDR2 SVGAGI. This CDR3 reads CASSYRGTGDTEAFF. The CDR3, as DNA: TGTGCCAGCAGTTACAGGGGGACAGGGGACACTGAAGCTTTCTTT.

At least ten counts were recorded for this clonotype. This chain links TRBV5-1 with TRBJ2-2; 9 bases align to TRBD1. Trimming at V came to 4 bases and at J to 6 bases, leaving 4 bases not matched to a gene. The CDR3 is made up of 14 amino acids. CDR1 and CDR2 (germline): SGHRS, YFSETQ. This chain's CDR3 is CASSGGQGPGELFF. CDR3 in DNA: TGCGCCAGCAGCGGGGGACAGGGACCCGGGGAGCTGTTTTTT.

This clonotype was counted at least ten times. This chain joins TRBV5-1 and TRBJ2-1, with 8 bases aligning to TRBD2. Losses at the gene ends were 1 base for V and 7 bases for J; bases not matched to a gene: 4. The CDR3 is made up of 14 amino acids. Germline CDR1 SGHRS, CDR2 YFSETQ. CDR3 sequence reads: CASSLLGGVNEQFF. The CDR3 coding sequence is TGCGCCAGCAGCTTGCTCGGGGGGGTGAATGAGCAGTTCTTC.

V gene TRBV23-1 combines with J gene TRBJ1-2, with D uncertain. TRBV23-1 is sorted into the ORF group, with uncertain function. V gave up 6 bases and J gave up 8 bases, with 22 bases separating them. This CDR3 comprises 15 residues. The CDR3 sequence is CASSQAVTSRRGYTF. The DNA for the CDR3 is TGCGCCAGCAGCCAGGCCGTGACCTCCAGGAGGGGCTACACCTTC.

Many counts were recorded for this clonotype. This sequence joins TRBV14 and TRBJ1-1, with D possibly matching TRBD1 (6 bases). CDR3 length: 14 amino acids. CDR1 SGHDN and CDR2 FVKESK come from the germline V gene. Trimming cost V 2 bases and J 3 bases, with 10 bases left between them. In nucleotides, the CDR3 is TGTGCCAGCAGCCAAACAGGGTGGGACACTGAAGCTTTCTTT. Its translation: CASSQTGWDTEAFF. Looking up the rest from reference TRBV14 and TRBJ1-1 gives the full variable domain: EAGVTQFPSHSVIEKGQTVTLRCDPISGHDNLYWYRRVMGKEIKFLLHFVKESKQDESGMPNNRFLAERTGGTYSTLKVQPAELEDSGVYFCASSQTGWDTEAFFGQGTRLTVV.

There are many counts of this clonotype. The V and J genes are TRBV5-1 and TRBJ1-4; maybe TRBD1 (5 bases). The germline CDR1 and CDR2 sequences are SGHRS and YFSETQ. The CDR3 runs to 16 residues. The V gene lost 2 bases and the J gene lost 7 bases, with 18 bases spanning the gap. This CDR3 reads CASSFGTVSSGEKLFF. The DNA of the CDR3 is TGCGCCAGCAGCTTTGGGACGGTATCATCGGGTGAAAAACTGTTTTTT.

The DNA for the CDR3 is TGTGCCATCACCCCGCGAGCGGGGGGCGCGAACACCGGGGAGCTGTTTTTT. Translating it yields CAITPRAGGANTGELFF. The V gene is TRBV10-3, the J gene TRBJ2-2; 9 nucleotides line up with TRBD2. CDR1 ENHRY and CDR2 SYGVKD come from the germline V gene. CDR3 length equals 17 residues. The V segment lost 7 bases and the J segment 0 bases; nucleotides outside the gene matches: 9.

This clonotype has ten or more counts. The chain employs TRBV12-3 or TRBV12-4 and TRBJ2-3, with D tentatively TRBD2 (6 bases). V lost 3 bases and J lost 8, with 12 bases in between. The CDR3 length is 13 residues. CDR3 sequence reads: CASSLEGPSTQYF. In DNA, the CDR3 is TGTGCCAGCAGTTTGGAGGGGCCAAGTACGCAGTATTTT.

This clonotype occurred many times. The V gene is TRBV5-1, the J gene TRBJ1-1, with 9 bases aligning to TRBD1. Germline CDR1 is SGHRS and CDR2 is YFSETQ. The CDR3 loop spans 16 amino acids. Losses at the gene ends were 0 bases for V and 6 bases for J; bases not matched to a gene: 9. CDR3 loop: CASSLAGQGWKPEAFF. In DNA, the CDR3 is TGCGCCAGCAGCTTGGCCGGACAGGGGTGGAAGCCTGAAGCTTTCTTT.

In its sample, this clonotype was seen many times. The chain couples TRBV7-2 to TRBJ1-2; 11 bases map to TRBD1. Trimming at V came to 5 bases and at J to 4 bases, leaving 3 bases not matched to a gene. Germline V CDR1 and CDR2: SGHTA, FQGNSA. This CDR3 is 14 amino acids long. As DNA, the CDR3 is TGTGCCAGCAGCCCCGGGACAGGGGGCTATGGCTACACCTTC. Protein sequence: CASSPGTGGYGYTF.

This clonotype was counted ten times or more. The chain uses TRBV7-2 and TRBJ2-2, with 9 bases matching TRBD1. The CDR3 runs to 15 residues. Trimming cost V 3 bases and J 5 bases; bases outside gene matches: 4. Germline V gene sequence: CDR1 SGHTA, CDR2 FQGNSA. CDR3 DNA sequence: TGTGCCAGCAGCTTCGGGACAGGGACTACCGGGGAGCTGTTTTTT. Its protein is CASSFGTGTTGELFF.

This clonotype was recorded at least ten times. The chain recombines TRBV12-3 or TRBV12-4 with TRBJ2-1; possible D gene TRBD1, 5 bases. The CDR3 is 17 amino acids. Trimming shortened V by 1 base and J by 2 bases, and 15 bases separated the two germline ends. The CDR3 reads CASSLDPRRATYNEQFF. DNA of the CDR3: TGTGCCAGCAGTTTAGACCCCCGCAGGGCCACCTACAATGAGCAGTTCTTC.

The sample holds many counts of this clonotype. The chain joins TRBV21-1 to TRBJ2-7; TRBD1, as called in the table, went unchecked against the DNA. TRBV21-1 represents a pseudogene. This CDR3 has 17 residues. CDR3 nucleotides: TGTGCCAGCAGCCCCCCTGGACGTCAGGGGCAAACCTACGAGCAGTACTTC. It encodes CASSPPGRQGQTYEQYF.

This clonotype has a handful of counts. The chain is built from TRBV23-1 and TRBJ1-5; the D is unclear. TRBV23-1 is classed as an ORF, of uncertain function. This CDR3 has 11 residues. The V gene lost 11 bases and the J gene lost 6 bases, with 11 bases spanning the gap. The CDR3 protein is CAVARGQPQHF. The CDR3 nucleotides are TGCGCCGTCGCGCGCGGTCAGCCCCAGCATTTT.

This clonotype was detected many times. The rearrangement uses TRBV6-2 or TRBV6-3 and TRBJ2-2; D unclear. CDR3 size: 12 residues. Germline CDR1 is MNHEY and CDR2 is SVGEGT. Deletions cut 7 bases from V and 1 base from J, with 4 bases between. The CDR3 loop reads CASTQNTGELFF. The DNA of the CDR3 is TGTGCCAGCACACAGAACACCGGGGAGCTGTTTTTT.

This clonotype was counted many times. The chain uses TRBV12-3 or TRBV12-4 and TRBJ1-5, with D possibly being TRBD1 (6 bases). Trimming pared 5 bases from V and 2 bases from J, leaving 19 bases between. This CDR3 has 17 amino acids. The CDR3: CASSPTRGRVGNQPQHF. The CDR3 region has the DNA TGTGCCAGCAGTCCGACCAGGGGCAGGGTGGGCAATCAGCCCCAGCATTTT.